This TCR beta chain was identified in a study of identifying expanded T cells in peripheral blood. This table comes from immunoSEQ multiplex PCR, and its TCRdb copy is limited to in-frame clones, with some not included. This table holds about 90,000 clones, over 75% found once. Points on this clone: What it binds is not known.

The germline V gene encodes CDR1 SGDLS and CDR2 YYNGEE. The CDR3 extends over 15 amino acids. Trimming took off 3 bases at V and 0 bases at J, with 7 bases between the two ends. Study observations and caveats: Differentially abundant clones: approximately 1.3 between replicates, 15 to 17 at around 14 days, over 18 at four. Clone count variance between roughly 2-week samples rose with total template count.

No infections or other immune events were documented during collection. The chain combines TRBV9 with TRBJ2-6; D gene uncertain. Specimen: blood. The TCR comes from a person aged 18 to 70 in good health. The CDR3, as DNA: TGTGCCAGCAGCGACGCTTTCTCTGGGGCCAACGTCCTGACTTTC. Translation: CASSDAFSGANVLTF.